This T cell receptor (beta chain) stems from a study of cytomegalovirus exposure and HLA in healthy donors. Study-wide results and limits: In an earlier analysis, productive rearrangement rates for most beta V segments clustered near 87% or 30%. The study had only CMV serostatus as immune exposure information.

CDR1 and CDR2 from the germline V gene are SQVTM and ANQGSEA. Trimming cost V 6 bases and J 4 bases, with 6 bases left between them. The CDR3 is 10 residues long. This clone appeared a few times. No antigen is known for it. Both 60 Vbeta primers and 13 Jbeta primers went into the PCR. The method was immunoSEQ multiplex PCR; TCRdb's version includes in-frame clones alone and lacks a portion of them. The table includes around 180,000 clones, approximately 75% detected once. The sample was PBMCs. The chain links TRBV29-1 to TRBJ2-5; a weak D match, TRBD1 (5 bases). This TCR derives from a girl aged 5 to 17 in good health and CMV-seronegative. The chain's CDR3 is CSVRGETQYF. DNA of the CDR3: TGCAGCGTAAGGGGAGAGACCCAGTACTTC.